Listed below are T cell receptor beta chains from one sample, sequenced in a study of blood T cell repertoires in COVID-19. Here immunoSEQ multiplex PCR was the method, and the copy in TCRdb shows in-frame clones only, minus some. The sample includes a few hundred thousand clones, roughly nine tenths of them seen just once. Sequenced: peripheral blood. All receptors derive from a woman between 35 and 50 years old who had recovered from COVID-19. The CDR3 runs from the conserved cysteine through the conserved F or W. D genes are given only for firm matches. Part of the rows lack a size; the others show once, few, many or a class for expanded clones.

V gene	clone size	D gene	J gene	CDR3 protein	CDR3 DNA
TRBV6-5	.	.	TRBJ1-5	CATRSGTNQPQHF	TGTGCCACCCGGTCAGGGACAAATCAGCCCCAGCATTTT
TRBV3-1/TRBV3-2	.	TRBD1	TRBJ2-6	CASSSRDRVKSGANVLTF	TGTGCCAGCAGCTCGCGGGACAGGGTAAAATCTGGGGCCAACGTCCTGACTTTC
TRBV5-4	.	.	TRBJ2-1	CASSLRGLDEQFF	TGTGCCAGCAGCTTGAGGGGACTTGATGAGCAGTTCTTC
TRBV4-2	.	.	TRBJ2-2	CASSQMLATTGELFF	TGTGCCAGCAGCCAAATGCTAGCGACCACCGGGGAGCTGTTTTTT
TRBV12-3/TRBV12-4	.	TRBD2	TRBJ2-5	CASSWGGQETQYF	TGTGCCAGCAGTTGGGGGGGTCAAGAGACCCAGTACTTC
TRBV4-2	.	.	TRBJ1-2	CASSQDTGQDYGYTF	TGTGCCAGCAGCCAAGACACTGGGCAGGACTATGGCTACACCTTC
TRBV13	.	.	TRBJ2-5	CASSLRGVQETQYF	TGTGCCAGCAGCTTACGCGGGGTACAAGAGACCCAGTACTTC
TRBV28	.	TRBD1	TRBJ1-2	CASSAFTGGADNYGYTF	TGTGCCAGCAGTGCGTTCACAGGGGGCGCGGATAACTATGGCTACACCTTC
TRBV12-5	.	TRBD1	TRBJ1-5	CASGLETGGRRMYSNQPQHF	TGTGCTAGTGGTTTGGAGACAGGGGGTAGGAGGATGTATAGCAATCAGCCCCAGCATTTT
TRBV6-5	.	.	TRBJ2-3	CASSYGRIRGDTQYF	TGTGCCAGCAGTTACGGTCGGATCCGGGGAGATACGCAGTATTTT
TRBV5-6	.	.	TRBJ1-2	CASSLLGQFNYGYTF	TGTGCCAGCAGCTTGTTAGGACAGTTTAACTATGGCTACACCTTC
TRBV7-2	.	TRBD2	TRBJ2-5	CASSLVAGYQETQYF	TGTGCCAGCAGCTTGGTAGCGGGGTACCAAGAGACCCAGTACTTC
TRBV6-5	.	.	TRBJ1-5	CASGKLQGTNQPQHF	TGTGCCAGCGGAAAACTACAGGGAACAAATCAGCCCCAGCATTTT
TRBV18	.	.	TRBJ1-5	CASSVGAEYSNQPQHF	TGTGCCAGCTCAGTGGGGGCGGAGTATAGCAATCAGCCCCAGCATTTT
TRBV30	once	.	TRBJ1-2	CAWSIGNYGYTF	TGTGCCTGGAGCATCGGGAACTATGGCTACACCTTC
TRBV6-2/TRBV6-3	.	.	TRBJ1-1	CASSYFRGAGTEAFF	TGTGCCAGCAGTTACTTTCGGGGGGCAGGCACTGAAGCTTTCTTT
TRBV29-1	.	.	TRBJ2-1	CSVEGSGRIYEQFF	TGCAGCGTTGAAGGGTCGGGTCGGATCTACGAGCAGTTCTTC
TRBV6-5	once	.	TRBJ2-1	CASSTRTDGDEQFF	TGTGCCAGCAGTACCCGGACAGATGGGGATGAGCAGTTCTTC
TRBV5-6	.	TRBD2	TRBJ2-3	CASSLSLAGGDTQYF	TGTGCCAGCAGCTTGAGCCTAGCGGGAGGGGATACGCAGTATTTT
TRBV19	.	.	TRBJ1-5	CASIPKAGNSNQPQHF	TGTGCCAGTATTCCTAAGGCAGGGAATAGCAATCAGCCCCAGCATTTT
TRBV3-1/TRBV3-2	.	TRBD1	TRBJ1-1	CASSQSNWDRGPYTEAFF	TGTGCCAGCAGCCAAAGCAATTGGGACAGGGGTCCATACACTGAAGCTTTCTTT
TRBV6-4	.	TRBD2	TRBJ2-1	CASSRGALANNEQFF	TGTGCCAGTTCTAGAGGGGCACTAGCGAACAATGAGCAGTTCTTC
TRBV21-1	.	.	TRBJ2-1	CASSKVDDRGGWREGRGNEQFF	TGTGCCAGCAGCAAAGTCGACGACAGGGGCGGTTGGCGGGAGGGCCGGGGAAATGAGCAGTTCTTC
TRBV19	.	TRBD1	TRBJ1-1	CASSIGPGQGASEAFF	TGTGCCAGTAGTATAGGGCCGGGACAGGGGGCATCCGAAGCTTTCTTT
TRBV3-1/TRBV3-2	.	.	TRBJ1-5	CASSQGEDQPQHF	TGTGCCAGCAGCCAAGGGGAGGATCAGCCCCAGCATTTT
TRBV4-1	.	.	TRBJ2-2	CASSQDNPGNTGELFF	TGCGCCAGCAGCCAAGATAACCCGGGAAACACCGGGGAGCTGTTTTTT
TRBV2	.	TRBD1	TRBJ1-5	CASRNTGEGNQPQHF	TGTGCCAGCAGAAACACAGGGGAGGGCAATCAGCCCCAGCATTTT
TRBV30	once	.	TRBJ1-3	CAWSEGVGDTIYF	TGTGCCTGGAGCGAGGGGGTGGGAGACACCATATATTTT
TRBV19	.	TRBD1	TRBJ1-5	CASSMAEQGHQPQHF	TGTGCCAGTAGTATGGCAGAACAGGGGCATCAGCCCCAGCATTTT
TRBV7-2	.	TRBD2	TRBJ2-1	CASSRSAGGPNEQFF	TGTGCCAGCAGCAGGTCAGCGGGAGGGCCGAATGAGCAGTTCTTC
TRBV19	.	TRBD2	TRBJ2-3	CASSIERLAGGLETDTQYF	TGTGCCAGTAGTATCGAGCGACTAGCGGGAGGGCTGGAGACAGATACGCAGTATTTT
TRBV27	.	.	TRBJ1-2	CASSPGLGPAYGYTF	TGTGCCAGCAGTCCAGGTCTTGGGCCTGCCTATGGCTACACCTTC
TRBV3-1/TRBV3-2	.	.	TRBJ1-1	CASSQDLPGLSGTEAFF	TGTGCCAGCAGCCAAGATCTCCCGGGACTGTCGGGGACTGAAGCTTTCTTT
TRBV6-5	.	.	TRBJ2-1	CASSYSESSFDNEQFF	TGTGCCAGCAGTTACTCGGAGTCTTCATTCGACAATGAGCAGTTCTTC
TRBV5-4	.	.	TRBJ2-3	CASSFGGGKTDTQYF	TGTGCCAGCAGCTTCGGCGGGGGCAAAACAGATACGCAGTATTTT
TRBV3-1/TRBV3-2	once	TRBD1	TRBJ2-7	CASSQEERTGGYEQYF	TGTGCCAGCAGTCAAGAGGAAAGGACAGGCGGTTACGAGCAGTACTTC
TRBV18	.	TRBD2	TRBJ2-1	CASSPLTGTSDSNEQFF	TGTGCCAGCTCACCCCTGACCGGGACTAGCGATAGCAATGAGCAGTTCTTC
TRBV19	once	TRBD1	TRBJ1-2	CASRRQGFGYGYTF	TGTGCCAGTAGACGACAGGGTTTTGGCTATGGCTACACCTTC
TRBV10-3	.	TRBD2	TRBJ2-1	CAISGTSGGANEQFF	TGTGCCATCAGTGGGACTAGCGGGGGGGCCAATGAGCAGTTCTTC
TRBV28	.	TRBD2	TRBJ2-5	CASSRPNSGLAEETQYF	TGTGCCAGCAGTCGACCGAACTCGGGACTAGCGGAGGAGACCCAGTACTTC
TRBV6-5	.	TRBD1	TRBJ1-4	CASSYAGQLNEKLFF	TGTGCCAGCAGTTACGCGGGACAGCTGAATGAAAAACTGTTTTTT
TRBV3-1/TRBV3-2	.	TRBD2	TRBJ2-1	CASSPGLAVYNEQFF	TGTGCCAGCAGCCCGGGACTAGCCGTGTACAATGAGCAGTTCTTC
TRBV6-5	.	TRBD1	TRBJ1-4	CASRRTGIYEKLFF	TGTGCCAGCAGGCGGACAGGGATATATGAAAAACTGTTTTTT
TRBV6-5	.	.	TRBJ1-1	CASSRRGGTEAFF	TGTGCCAGCAGTAGACGGGGGGGCACTGAAGCTTTCTTT
TRBV10-3	.	TRBD2	TRBJ2-7	CAISESGGGAYEQYF	TGTGCCATCAGTGAGTCTGGCGGGGGGGCCTACGAGCAGTACTTC
TRBV5-4	.	TRBD1	TRBJ1-2	CASSLGRTGANVYGYTF	TGTGCCAGCAGCTTGGGTCGGACAGGGGCCAACGTCTATGGCTACACCTTC
TRBV7-2	few	TRBD1	TRBJ1-2	CASSSRDRGRGYTF	TGTGCCAGCAGCTCCCGCGACAGGGGACGCGGCTACACCTTC
TRBV29-1	.	TRBD1	TRBJ1-4	CSVLHGTGYEKLFF	TGCAGCGTTCTCCACGGGACAGGTTATGAAAAACTGTTTTTT
TRBV7-2	.	TRBD2	TRBJ2-1	CASSFWTSLGNEQFF	TGTGCCAGCAGCTTCTGGACTAGTTTAGGCAATGAGCAGTTCTTC
TRBV7-2	once	TRBD1	TRBJ2-1	CASSIDRGPYNEQFF	TGTGCCAGCAGCATCGACAGGGGACCATACAATGAGCAGTTCTTC
TRBV4-1	.	.	TRBJ1-2	CASSQEEGSDYGYTF	TGCGCCAGCAGCCAAGAAGAGGGATCCGACTATGGCTACACCTTC
TRBV5-6	once	.	TRBJ2-7	CASSELKNSYEQYF	TGTGCCAGCAGCGAACTTAAGAACTCCTACGAGCAGTACTTC
TRBV14	few	.	TRBJ1-4	CASSQGFRRLFF	TGTGCCAGCAGCCAAGGCTTCAGAAGACTGTTTTTT
TRBV5-4	.	.	TRBJ2-7	CASSVPGTSYEQYF	TGTGCCAGCAGCGTGCCGGGAACCTCTTACGAGCAGTACTTC
TRBV7-9	.	TRBD1	TRBJ1-4	CAEGDNGGTGNEKLFF	TGTGCCGAAGGGGATAACGGGGGGACAGGCAATGAAAAACTGTTTTTT
TRBV7-9	.	.	TRBJ1-2	CASSPAVLHGYTF	TGTGCCAGCAGCCCAGCGGTGCTTCATGGCTACACCTTC
TRBV28	.	TRBD1	TRBJ1-2	CASSSDRGRFGGYTF	TGTGCCAGCAGCTCGGACAGGGGGCGCTTCGGCGGCTACACCTTC
TRBV25-1	.	TRBD1	TRBJ1-6	CASSGTGRSPLHF	TGTGCCAGCAGCGGGACAGGGCGCTCACCCCTCCACTTT
TRBV28	once	.	TRBJ2-7	CASSLYSYEQYF	TGTGCCAGCAGTTTATACAGTTACGAGCAGTACTTC